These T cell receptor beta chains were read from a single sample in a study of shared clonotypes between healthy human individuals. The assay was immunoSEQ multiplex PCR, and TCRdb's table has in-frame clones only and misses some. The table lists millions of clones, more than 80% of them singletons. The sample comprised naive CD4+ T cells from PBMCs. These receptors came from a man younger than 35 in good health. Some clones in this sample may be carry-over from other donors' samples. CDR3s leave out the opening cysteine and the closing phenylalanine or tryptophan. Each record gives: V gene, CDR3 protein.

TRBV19 ASSIVGTIPLGYT
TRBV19 ASSIKGRGWEPQH
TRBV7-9 ASSSDRKANYGYT
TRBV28 ASSPMGTGANVLT
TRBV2 ASSEVGGSPPF
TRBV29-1 SALPGGWDIQY
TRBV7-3 ASSPPGGSEQY
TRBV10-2 ASSESGKREGSYEQY
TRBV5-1 ASSAGTDIYEQY
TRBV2 ATRGSKNTGELF
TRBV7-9 ASTLIGANVLT
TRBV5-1 ATSEGTDWGETQY
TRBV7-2 ASGASGNSYEQY
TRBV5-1 ASSLGVGGLTTQY
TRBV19 ASSIENFPNEQF
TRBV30 AWTDRGQPRGEQF
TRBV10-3 AISGTSASTDTQY
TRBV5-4 ASSAIWDTQY
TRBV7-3 ASSLGGGSYEQY
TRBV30 AWHPGGNTEAF
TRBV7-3 ASSLDGAKNIQY
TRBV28 ASILGGSLTDTQY
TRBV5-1 ASSLDPAGYNEQF
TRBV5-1 ASSIGSSWANYGYT
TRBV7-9 ASSSLAIYNEQF
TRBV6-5 ATSLTGEQF
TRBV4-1 ASSQPNRGPGYGYT
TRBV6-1 ASSDSNYGYT
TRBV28 ASSSTGEVTNEKLF
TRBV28 ASSFPGQPGGYT
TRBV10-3 AISMAGVSGANVLT
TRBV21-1 ASSKMTRYGAYSNQPQH
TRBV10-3 AISESVGTGLSGANVLT
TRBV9 ASSVFSGINYGYT
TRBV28 ASSGQGGYGYT
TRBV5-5 ASSTDRARVHEQY
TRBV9 ASSATGLANEQY
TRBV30 AWEVGGGRETQY
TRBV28 ASRSPVNYGYT
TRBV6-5 ASRSLGGRGETQY
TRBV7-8 ASSLNPSGTYEQY
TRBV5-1 ASSSRQGETQY
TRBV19 ASRRGGTYEQY
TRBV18 ASSPTGAQDTEAF
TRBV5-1 ASSPEGVYGYT
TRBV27 ASSLDGTYEQY
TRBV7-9 ASSRSGSPYEQY
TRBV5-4 ASSLAENMNTEAF
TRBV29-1 SVEGNTGELF
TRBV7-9 ASSGQFTSSTDTQY
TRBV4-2 ASSRGAGDFTDTQY
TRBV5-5 ASSAPGRTDTQY
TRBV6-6 ASSYLGSNQETQY
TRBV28 ASSPSAAGPYEQY
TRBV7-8 ASSLAGRKQETQY
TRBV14 ASSYLAASGSEQF
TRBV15 ATSPRVSGQGSYGYT
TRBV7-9 ASSPQGLAGVQF
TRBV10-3 AISSTGGGVTEAF